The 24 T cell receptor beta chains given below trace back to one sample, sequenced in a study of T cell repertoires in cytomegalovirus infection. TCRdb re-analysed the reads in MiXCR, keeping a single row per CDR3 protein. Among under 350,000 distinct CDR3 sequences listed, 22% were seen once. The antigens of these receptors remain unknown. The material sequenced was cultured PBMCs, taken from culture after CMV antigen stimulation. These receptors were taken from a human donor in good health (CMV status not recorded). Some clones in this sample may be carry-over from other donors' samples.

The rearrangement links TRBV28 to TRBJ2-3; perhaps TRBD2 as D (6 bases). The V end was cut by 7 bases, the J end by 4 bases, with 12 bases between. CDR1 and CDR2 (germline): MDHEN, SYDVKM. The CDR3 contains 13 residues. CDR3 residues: CASTSVSADTQYF. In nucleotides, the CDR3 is TGTGCCAGCACTAGCGTATCAGCAGATACGCAGTATTTT.

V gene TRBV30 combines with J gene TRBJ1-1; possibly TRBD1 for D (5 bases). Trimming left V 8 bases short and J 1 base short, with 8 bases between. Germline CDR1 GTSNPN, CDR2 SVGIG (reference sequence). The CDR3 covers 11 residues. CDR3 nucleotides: TGTGCCGGGGGGAAGAACACTGAAGCTTTCTTT. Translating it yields CAGGKNTEAFF.

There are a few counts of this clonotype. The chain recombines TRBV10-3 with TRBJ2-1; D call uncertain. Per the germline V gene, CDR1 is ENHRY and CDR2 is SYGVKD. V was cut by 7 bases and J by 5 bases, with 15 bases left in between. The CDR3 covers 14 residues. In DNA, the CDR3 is TGTGCCATCACCGGGCCCTTACACGACAATGAGCAGTTCTTC. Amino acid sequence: CAITGPLHDNEQFF.

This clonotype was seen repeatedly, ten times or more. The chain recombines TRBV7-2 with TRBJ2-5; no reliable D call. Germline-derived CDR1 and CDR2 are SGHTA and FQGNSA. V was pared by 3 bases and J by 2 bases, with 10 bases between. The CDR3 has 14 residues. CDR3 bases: TGTGCCAGCAGCTTGGGGATCAAGCAAGAGACCCAGTACTTC. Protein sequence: CASSLGIKQETQYF.

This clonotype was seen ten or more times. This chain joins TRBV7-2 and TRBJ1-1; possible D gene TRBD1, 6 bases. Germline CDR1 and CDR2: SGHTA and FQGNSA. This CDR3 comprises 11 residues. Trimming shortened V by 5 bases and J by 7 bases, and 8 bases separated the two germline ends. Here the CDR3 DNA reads TGTGCCAGCAGCCCGGACAGTGAAGCTTTCTTT. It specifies CASSPDSEAFF.

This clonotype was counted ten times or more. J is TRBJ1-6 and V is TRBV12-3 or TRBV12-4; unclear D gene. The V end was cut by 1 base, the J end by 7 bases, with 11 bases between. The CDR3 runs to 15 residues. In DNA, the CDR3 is TGTGCCAGCAGTTTAGTAAGGGTTACCAATTCACCCCTCCACTTT. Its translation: CASSLVRVTNSPLHF.

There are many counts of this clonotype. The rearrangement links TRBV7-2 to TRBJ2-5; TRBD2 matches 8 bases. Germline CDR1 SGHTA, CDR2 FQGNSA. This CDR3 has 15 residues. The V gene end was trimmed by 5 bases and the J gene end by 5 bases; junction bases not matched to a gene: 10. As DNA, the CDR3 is TGTGCCAGCAGCCAAGGGCGCGGGAGGTTGGAGACCCAGTACTTC. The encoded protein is CASSQGRGRLETQYF.

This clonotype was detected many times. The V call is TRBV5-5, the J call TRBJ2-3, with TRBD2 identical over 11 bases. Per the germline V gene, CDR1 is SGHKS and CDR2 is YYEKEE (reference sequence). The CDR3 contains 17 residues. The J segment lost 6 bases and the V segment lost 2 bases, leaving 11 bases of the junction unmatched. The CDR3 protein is CASSLSLAGGLGDTQYF. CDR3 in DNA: TGTGCCAGCAGCTTATCGCTAGCGGGAGGCTTGGGGGATACGCAGTATTTT. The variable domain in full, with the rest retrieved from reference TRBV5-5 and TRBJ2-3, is DAGVTQSPTHLIKTRGQQVTLRCSPISGHKSVSWYQQVLGQGPQFIFQYYEKEERGRGNFPDRFSARQFPNYSSELNVNALLLGDSALYLCASSLSLAGGLGDTQYFGPGTRLTVL.

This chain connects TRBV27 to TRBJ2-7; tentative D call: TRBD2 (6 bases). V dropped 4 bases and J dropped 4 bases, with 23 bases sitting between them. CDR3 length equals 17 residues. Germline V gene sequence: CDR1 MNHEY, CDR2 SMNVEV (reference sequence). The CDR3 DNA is TGTGCCAGCAGTTCTCCGAAGGATAGCGGTGGGGCATACGAGCAGTACTTC. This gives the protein CASSSPKDSGGAYEQYF.

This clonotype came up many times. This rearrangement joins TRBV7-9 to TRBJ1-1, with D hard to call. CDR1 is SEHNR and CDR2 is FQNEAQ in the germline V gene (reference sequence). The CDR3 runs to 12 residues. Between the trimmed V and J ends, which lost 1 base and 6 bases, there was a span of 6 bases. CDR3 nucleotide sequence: TGTGCCAGCAGCTTAGTCCAGTCTGAAGCTTTCTTT. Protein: CASSLVQSEAFF.

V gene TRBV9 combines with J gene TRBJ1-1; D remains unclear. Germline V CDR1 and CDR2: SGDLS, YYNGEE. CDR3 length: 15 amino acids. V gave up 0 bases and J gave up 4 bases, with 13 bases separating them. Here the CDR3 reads CASSVGGPQSTEAFF. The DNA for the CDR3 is TGTGCCAGCAGCGTAGGAGGACCCCAGTCCACTGAAGCTTTCTTT.

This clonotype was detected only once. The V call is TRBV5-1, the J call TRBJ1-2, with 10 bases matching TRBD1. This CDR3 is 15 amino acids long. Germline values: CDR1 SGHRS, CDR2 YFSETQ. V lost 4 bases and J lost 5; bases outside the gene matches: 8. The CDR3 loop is CASSETGTGVYGYTF. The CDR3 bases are TGCGCCAGCAGCGAGACCGGGACAGGGGTTTATGGCTACACCTTC.

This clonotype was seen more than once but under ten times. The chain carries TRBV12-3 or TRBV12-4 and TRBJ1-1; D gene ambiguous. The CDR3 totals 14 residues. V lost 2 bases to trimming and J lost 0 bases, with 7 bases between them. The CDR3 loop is CASSLQEMNTEAFF. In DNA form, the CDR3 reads TGTGCCAGCAGTTTACAGGAAATGAACACTGAAGCTTTCTTT.

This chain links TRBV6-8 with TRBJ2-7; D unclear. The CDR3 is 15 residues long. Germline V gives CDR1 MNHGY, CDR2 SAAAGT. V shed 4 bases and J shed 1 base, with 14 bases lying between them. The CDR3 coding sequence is TGTGCCAGCAGTTCCTCTCTCAGCCTATCCTACGAGCAGTACGTC. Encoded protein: CASSSSLSLSYEQYV.

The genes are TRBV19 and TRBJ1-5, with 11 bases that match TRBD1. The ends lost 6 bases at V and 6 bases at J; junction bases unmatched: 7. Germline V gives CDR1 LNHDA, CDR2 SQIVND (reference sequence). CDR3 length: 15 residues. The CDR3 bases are TGTGCCAGTAGCGAGAGGACAGGGGGCGGTCAGCCCCAGCATTTT. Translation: CASSERTGGGQPQHF.

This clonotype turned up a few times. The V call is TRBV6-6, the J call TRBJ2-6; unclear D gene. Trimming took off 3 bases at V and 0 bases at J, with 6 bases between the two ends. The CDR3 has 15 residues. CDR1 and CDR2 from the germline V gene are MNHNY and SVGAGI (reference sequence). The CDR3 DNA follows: TGTGCCAGCAGTTATCACAGCTCTGGGGCCAACGTCCTGACTTTC. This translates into CASSYHSSGANVLTF.

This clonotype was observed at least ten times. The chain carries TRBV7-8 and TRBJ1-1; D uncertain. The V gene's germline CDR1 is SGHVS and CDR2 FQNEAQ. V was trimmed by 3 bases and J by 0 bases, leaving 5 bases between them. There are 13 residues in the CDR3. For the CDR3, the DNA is TGTGCCAGCAGCTTTGAAGTGAACACTGAAGCTTTCTTT. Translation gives CASSFEVNTEAFF.

This CDR3 is CASSLRDRGQSGELFF. CDR3 sequence (DNA): TGTGCCAGCAGTTTGAGGGATAGGGGGCAGAGCGGGGAGCTGTTTTTT. The V call is TRBV27, the J call TRBJ2-2; 7 bases line up with TRBD1. V gave up 3 bases and J gave up 7 bases; unmatched junction bases: 11. CDR1 is MNHEY and CDR2 is SMNVEV in the germline V gene (reference sequence). The CDR3 runs 16 residues.

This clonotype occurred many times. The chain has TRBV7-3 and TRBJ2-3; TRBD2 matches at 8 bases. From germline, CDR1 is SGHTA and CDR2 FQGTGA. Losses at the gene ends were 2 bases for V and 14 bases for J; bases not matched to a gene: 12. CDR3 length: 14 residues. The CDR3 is CASSLSSGSPDGYF. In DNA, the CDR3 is TGTGCCAGCAGCTTATCCAGCGGGAGTCCGGATGGGTATTTT.

CDR3: CASSKGDGEQYV. Written as DNA, the CDR3 is TGCGCCAGCAGTAAGGGGGATGGCGAGCAGTACGTC. J is TRBJ2-7 and V is TRBV10-2, with D perhaps matching TRBD1 (6 bases). CDR1 WSHSY and CDR2 SAAADI come from the germline V gene. Trimming left V 5 bases short and J 6 bases short, with 11 bases between. The CDR3 is 12 residues long.

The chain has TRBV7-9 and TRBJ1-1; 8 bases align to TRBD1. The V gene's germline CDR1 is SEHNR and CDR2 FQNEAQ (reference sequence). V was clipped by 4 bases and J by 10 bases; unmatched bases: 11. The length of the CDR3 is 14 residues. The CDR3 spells CASSYFRTGRRAFF. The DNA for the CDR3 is TGTGCCAGCAGCTATTTCAGGACAGGGCGGCGAGCTTTCTTT. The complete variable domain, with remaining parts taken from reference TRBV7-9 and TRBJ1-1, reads DTGVSQNPRHKITKRGQNVTFRCDPISEHNRLYWYRQTLGQGPEFLTYFQNEAQLEKSRLLSDRFSAERPKGSFSTLEIQRTEQGDSAMYLCASSYFRTGRRAFFGQGTRLTVV.

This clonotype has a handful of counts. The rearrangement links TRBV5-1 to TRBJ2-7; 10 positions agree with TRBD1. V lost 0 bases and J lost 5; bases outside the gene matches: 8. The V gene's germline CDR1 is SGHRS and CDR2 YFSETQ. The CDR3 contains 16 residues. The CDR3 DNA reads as TGCGCCAGCAGCTTGGGGACAGGGGGTGGGTTTGACGAGCAGTACTTC. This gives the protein CASSLGTGGGFDEQYF.

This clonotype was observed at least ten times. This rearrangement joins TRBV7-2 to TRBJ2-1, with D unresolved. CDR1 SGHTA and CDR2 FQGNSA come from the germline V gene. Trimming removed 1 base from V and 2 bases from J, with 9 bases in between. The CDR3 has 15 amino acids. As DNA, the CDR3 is TGTGCCAGCAGCTTAGATTCTCAGACCTACAATGAGCAGTTCTTC. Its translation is CASSLDSQTYNEQFF.

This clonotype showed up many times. CDR3 in amino acids: CASSPGGSGRAFGDTQYF. The CDR3 nucleotides are TGCGCCAGCAGCCCCGGGGGGAGCGGGAGGGCCTTTGGAGATACGCAGTATTTT. The chain joins TRBV4-3 to TRBJ2-3, with TRBD2 matching 10 bases. Looked up from germline, CDR1 is LGHNA and CDR2 is YSLEER. This CDR3 spans 18 amino acids. The V and J ends lost 4 bases and 5 bases, in that order; junction bases with no gene match: 15.